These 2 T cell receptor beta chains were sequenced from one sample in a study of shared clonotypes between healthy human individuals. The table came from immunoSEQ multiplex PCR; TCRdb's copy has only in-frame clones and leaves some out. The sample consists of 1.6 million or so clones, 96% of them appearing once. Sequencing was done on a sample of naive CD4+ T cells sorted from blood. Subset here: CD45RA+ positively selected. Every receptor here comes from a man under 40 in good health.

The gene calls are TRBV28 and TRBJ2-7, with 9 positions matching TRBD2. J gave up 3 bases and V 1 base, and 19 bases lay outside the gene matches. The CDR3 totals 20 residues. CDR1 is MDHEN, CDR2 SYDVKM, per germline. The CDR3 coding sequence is TGTGCCAGCAGTTTATCTTTCTCACGGTGGGGACTAGCACCGAACTACGAGCAGTACTTC. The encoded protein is CASSLSFSRWGLAPNYEQYF.

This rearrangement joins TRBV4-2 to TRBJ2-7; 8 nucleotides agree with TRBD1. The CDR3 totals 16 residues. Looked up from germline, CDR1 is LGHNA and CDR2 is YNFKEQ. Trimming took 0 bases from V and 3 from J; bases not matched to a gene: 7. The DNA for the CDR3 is TGTGCCAGCAGCCAAGATTTCAGGGGGCGAAACTACGAGCAGTACTTC. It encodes CASSQDFRGRNYEQYF.